These 10 T cell receptor beta chains originate from one sample sequenced in a study of T cells in women clearing cervical HPV infection. Assay used: immunoSEQ multiplex PCR; TCRdb lists only in-frame clones, some missing. Across approximately 13,000 clones, the top ten clones capture around 20% of the sample. Sequencing was done on a sample of blood buffy coat. These TCRs come from a woman between 18 and 69 years old with a cervical HPV16 infection that either progressed to CIN3+ or cleared (not recorded which).

Of note for this clone: The read gets to within 3 residues of the CDR3 end, and the germline J gene fills in the rest. The chain is built from TRBV28 and TRBJ1-2, with D possibly being TRBD1 (5 bases). Germline V gives CDR1 MDHEN, CDR2 SYDVKM. Trimming stripped 6 bases from V and 4 bases from J, with 24 bases between. The CDR3 runs 17 residues. This CDR3 reads CASSLGGMTRGSYGYTF. Partial CDR3 DNA: TGTGCCAGCAGCCTCGGGGGGATGACCCGGGGGTCCTATGGC.

With regard to this clone: Relative to the germline gene, one junction end is altered; a read error may explain this. The CDR3 end is not reached by the read, which stops 3 residues before it; the germline J gene fills it in. The same CDR3 is also encoded by other DNA sequences in this sample. V is TRBV19 and J is TRBJ1-3, with D possibly matching TRBD1 (5 bases). There are 14 residues in the CDR3. CDR1 LNHDA and CDR2 SQIVND come from the germline V gene (reference sequence). The sequenced CDR3 bases are TGTGCCAGTAGTATCCAGGGAGCTGGAAACACG. Its translation: CASSIQGAGNT. The full CDR3 protein is CASSIQGAGNTIYF.

Turning to this clone: Sequencing ends 3 residues short of the CDR3 end; the germline J gene provides the rest. The chain recombines TRBV6-1 with TRBJ2-5; TRBD2 matches 10 bases. The CDR3 runs to 15 residues. V was clipped by 2 bases and J by 2 bases; unmatched bases: 2. CDR1 is MNHNS, CDR2 SASEGT, per germline. The sequenced CDR3 bases are TGTGCCAGCAGTGAACAAGCGGGGGGGCAAGAGACC. Protein product: CASSEQAGGQET. The entire CDR3 is CASSEQAGGQETQYF.

The part of the CDR3 DNA that was read is TGTGCCAGCAGCGCTACCCCCGACAGGGGAGATACG. This gives the protein CASSATPDRGDT. The full CDR3 reads CASSATPDRGDTQYF. The chain uses TRBV7-3 and TRBJ2-3, with 8 nucleotides matching TRBD1. The sequenced fragment ends 3 residues before the CDR3 boundary, so the rest is inferred from the germline J gene. The CDR3 length is 15 residues. Germline V gives CDR1 SGHTA, CDR2 FQGTGA. J was trimmed by 5 bases and V by 5 bases; bases with no gene match: 9.

Concerning this clone itself: The sequenced fragment ends 3 residues before the CDR3 boundary, so the rest is inferred from the germline J gene. V usage is TRBV19 and J usage is TRBJ1-2, with D uncertain. The V gene's germline CDR1 is LNHDA and CDR2 SQIVND (reference sequence). The CDR3 runs 14 residues. Trimming removed 6 bases from V and 3 bases from J, with 14 bases in between. The part of the CDR3 DNA that was read is TGTGCCAGTAGCTCGGACTCTTTGGACTATGGC. Translating gives CASSSDSLDYG. The whole CDR3 reads CASSSDSLDYGYTF.

Note on this clone: The CDR3 goes on 3 residues after the read ends, and that part is filled in from the germline J gene. The chain links TRBV28 to TRBJ1-5; D ambiguous. V was trimmed by 3 bases and J by 5 bases, leaving 17 bases between them. CDR1 and CDR2 (germline): MDHEN, SYDVKM. This CDR3 comprises 16 residues. The CDR3 bases that were read are TGTGCCAGCAGTTTTATATTCTATACGCCCGATCAGCCC. This gives the protein CASSFIFYTPDQP. The CDR3 in full is CASSFIFYTPDQPQHF.

Turning to this clone: In the same sample, other DNA sequences code for this CDR3. This chain's CDR3 is CSALQGTGGVSPLHF. The DNA read from the CDR3 is TGCAGTGCTCTCCAGGGGACAGGAGGTGTCTCACCC. V is TRBV20-1 and J is TRBJ1-6; 8 positions agree with TRBD1. The sequenced fragment ends 3 residues before the CDR3 boundary, so the rest is inferred from the germline J gene. Per the germline V gene, CDR1 is DFQATT and CDR2 is SNEGSKA (reference sequence). Unmatched junction bases numbered 13, after V lost 5 bases and J lost 10 bases. CDR3 size: 15 residues.

Considering frequency, this clone is large. The read is 3 residues too short to cover the CDR3 end, so that end is filled in from the germline J gene. Other DNA sequences in this sample translate to the same CDR3. The rearrangement links TRBV14 to TRBJ2-4, with 9 bases aligning to TRBD1. CDR1 SGHDN and CDR2 FVKESK come from the germline V gene. There are 13 residues in the CDR3. Incomplete CDR3 DNA: TGTGCCAGCAGCCCGGACAGGGGCCGTGGT. It codes for CASSPDRGRG. The full CDR3 is CASSPDRGRGQYF.

On this clone: Sequencing ends 3 residues short of the CDR3 end; the germline J gene provides the rest. The V gene is TRBV12-3 or TRBV12-4, the J gene TRBJ2-2; 7 nucleotides align to TRBD2. The CDR3 has 15 residues. V gave up 4 bases and J gave up 5 bases; unmatched junction bases: 7. The CDR3 spells CASSSPGGGTGELFF. The sequenced part of the CDR3 DNA is TGTGCCAGCAGTTCACCGGGGGGTGGGACCGGGGAG.

Worth noting for this clone: The sequenced fragment ends 3 residues before the CDR3 boundary, so the rest is inferred from the germline J gene. V is TRBV5-4 and J is TRBJ2-5; D ambiguous. The V and J ends lost 2 bases and 1 base respectively, with 6 bases between them. The CDR3 has 13 residues. Germline-derived CDR1 and CDR2 are SGHNT and YYREEE (reference sequence). CDR3 DNA (partial): TGTGCCAGCAGCTTCAAATCCCAAGAGACC. Amino acid sequence: CASSFKSQET. The whole CDR3 region reads CASSFKSQETQYF.